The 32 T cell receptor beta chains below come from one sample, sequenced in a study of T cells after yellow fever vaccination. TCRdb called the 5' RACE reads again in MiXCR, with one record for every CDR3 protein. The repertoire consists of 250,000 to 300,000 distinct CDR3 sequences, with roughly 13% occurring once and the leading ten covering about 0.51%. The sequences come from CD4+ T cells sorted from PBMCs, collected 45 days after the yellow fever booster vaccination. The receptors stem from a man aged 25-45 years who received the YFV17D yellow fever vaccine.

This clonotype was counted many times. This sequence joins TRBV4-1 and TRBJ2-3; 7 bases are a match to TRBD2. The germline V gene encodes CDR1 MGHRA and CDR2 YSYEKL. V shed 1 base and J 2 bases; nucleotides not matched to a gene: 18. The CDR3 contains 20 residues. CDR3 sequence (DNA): TGCGCCAGCAGCCAAGTTGGGTCAAACATCGGGAGGCAGAACACAGATACGCAGTATTTT. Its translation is CASSQVGSNIGRQNTDTQYF.

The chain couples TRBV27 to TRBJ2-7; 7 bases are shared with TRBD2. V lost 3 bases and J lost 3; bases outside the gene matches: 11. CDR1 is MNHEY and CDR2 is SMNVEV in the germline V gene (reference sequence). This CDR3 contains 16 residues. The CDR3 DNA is TGTGCCAGCAGTTTTGGGGGGGTAGCCGAACTCTACGAGCAGTACTTC. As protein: CASSFGGVAELYEQYF.

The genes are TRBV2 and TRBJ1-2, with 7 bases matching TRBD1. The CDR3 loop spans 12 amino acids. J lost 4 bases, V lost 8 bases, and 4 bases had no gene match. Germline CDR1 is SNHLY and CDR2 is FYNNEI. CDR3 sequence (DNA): TGTGCCAGCGACAGGGAAGGCTATGGCTACACCTTC. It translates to CASDREGYGYTF.

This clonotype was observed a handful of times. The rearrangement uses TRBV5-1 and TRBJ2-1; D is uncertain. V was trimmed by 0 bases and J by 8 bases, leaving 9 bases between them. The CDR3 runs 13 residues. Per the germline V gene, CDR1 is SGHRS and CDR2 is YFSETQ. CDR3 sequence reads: CASSLVLEDEQFF. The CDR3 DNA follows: TGCGCCAGCAGCTTGGTTCTAGAGGATGAGCAGTTCTTC. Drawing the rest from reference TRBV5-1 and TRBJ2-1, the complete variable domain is KAGVTQTPRYLIKTRGQQVTLSCSPISGHRSVSWYQQTPGQGLQFLFEYFSETQRNKGNFPGRFSGRQFSNSRSEMNVSTLELGDSALYLCASSLVLEDEQFFGPGTRLTVL.

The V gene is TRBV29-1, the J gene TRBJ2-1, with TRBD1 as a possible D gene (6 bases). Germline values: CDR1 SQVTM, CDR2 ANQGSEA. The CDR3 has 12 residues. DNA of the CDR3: TGCAGTCATGATTGGGGGCACAATGAGCAGTTCTTC. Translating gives CSHDWGHNEQFF.

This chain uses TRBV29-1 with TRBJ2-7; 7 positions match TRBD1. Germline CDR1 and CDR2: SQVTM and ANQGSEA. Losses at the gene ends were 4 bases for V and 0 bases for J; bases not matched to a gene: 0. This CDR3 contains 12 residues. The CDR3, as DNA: TGCAGCGTTGGGGACAGCTCCTACGAGCAGTACTTC. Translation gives CSVGDSSYEQYF.

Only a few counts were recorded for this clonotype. This CDR3 reads CASGGRDLSNQPQHF. The CDR3, as DNA: TGTGCCAGTGGGGGCAGGGACCTTAGCAATCAGCCCCAGCATTTT. This sequence joins TRBV7-8 and TRBJ1-5, with a weak D call TRBD1 (6 bases). V was shortened by 9 bases and J by 0 bases, with 15 bases between the two germline ends. The CDR3 extends over 15 amino acids. Germline V gene data show CDR1 as SGHVS and CDR2 as FQNEAQ.

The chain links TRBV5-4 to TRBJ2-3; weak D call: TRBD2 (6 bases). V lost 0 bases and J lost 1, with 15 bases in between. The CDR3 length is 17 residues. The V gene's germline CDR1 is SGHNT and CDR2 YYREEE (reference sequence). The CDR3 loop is CASSLAAGGIGTDTQYF. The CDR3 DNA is TGTGCCAGCAGCTTGGCCGCCGGGGGAATCGGCACAGATACGCAGTATTTT.

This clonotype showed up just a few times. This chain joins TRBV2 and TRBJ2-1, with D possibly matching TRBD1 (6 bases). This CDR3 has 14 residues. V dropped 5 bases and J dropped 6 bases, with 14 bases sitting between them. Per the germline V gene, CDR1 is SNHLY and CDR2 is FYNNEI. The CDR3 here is CASSKGGSPNEQFF. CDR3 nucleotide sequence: TGTGCCAGCAGTAAAGGGGGTTCCCCCAATGAGCAGTTCTTC. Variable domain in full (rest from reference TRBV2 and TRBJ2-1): EPEVTQTPSHQVTQMGQEVILRCVPISNHLYFYWYRQILGQKVEFLVSFYNNEISEKSEIFDDQFSVERPDGSNFTLKIRSTKLEDSAMYFCASSKGGSPNEQFFGPGTRLTVL.

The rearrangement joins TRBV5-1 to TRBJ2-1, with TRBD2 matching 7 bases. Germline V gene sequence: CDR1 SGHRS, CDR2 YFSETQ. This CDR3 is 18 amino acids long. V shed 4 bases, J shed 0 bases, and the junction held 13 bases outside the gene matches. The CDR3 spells CASSRWSLAESSYNEQFF. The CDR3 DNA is TGCGCCAGCAGCCGTTGGAGTCTAGCGGAAAGCTCCTACAATGAGCAGTTCTTC.

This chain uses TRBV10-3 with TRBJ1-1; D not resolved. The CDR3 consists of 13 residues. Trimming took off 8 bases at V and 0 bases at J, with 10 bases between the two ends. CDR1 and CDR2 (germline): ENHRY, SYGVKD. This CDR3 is CAIVGGLNTEAFF. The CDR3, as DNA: TGTGCCATCGTGGGTGGTCTGAACACTGAAGCTTTCTTT.

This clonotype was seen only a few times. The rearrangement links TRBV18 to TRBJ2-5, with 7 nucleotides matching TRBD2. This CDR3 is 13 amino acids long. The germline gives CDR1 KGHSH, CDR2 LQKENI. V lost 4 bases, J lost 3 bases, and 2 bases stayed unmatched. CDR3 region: CASSRSGEETQYF. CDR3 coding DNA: TGTGCCAGCTCACGCAGCGGGGAAGAGACCCAGTACTTC.

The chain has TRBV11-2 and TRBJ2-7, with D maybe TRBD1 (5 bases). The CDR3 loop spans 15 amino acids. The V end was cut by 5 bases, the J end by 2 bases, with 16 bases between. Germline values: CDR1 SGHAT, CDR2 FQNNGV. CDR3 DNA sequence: TGTGCCAGCAGCCTTACTGAAACAGGCCCCTACGAGCAGTACTTC. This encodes CASSLTETGPYEQYF.

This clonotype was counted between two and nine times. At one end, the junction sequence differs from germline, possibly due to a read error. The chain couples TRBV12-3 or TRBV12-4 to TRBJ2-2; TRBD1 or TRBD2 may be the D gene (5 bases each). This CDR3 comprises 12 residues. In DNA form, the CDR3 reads TGTGCCAGCAGTCCCTCGGGTGGGGGGCTGTTTTTT. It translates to CASSPSGGGLFF.

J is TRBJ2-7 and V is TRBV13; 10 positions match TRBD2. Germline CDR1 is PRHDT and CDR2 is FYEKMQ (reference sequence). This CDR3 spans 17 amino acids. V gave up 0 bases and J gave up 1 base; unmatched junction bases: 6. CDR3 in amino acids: CASSLGLSLAGSYEQYF. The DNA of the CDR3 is TGTGCCAGCAGCTTAGGCCTTTCACTAGCGGGATCCTACGAGCAGTACTTC.

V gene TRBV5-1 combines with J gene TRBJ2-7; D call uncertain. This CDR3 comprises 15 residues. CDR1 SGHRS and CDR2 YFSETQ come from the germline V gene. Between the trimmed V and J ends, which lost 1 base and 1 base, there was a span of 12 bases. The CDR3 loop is CASSLIPGRSYEQYF. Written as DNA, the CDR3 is TGCGCCAGCAGCTTGATTCCAGGAAGGTCCTACGAGCAGTACTTC.

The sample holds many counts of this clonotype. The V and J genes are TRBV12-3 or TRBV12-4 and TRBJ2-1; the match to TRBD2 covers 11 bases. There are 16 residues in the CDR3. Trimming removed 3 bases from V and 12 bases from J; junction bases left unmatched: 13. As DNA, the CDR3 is TGTGCCAGCAGTTTCGGGATGACTAGCGGGAACCCTGGGCAGTTCTTC. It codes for CASSFGMTSGNPGQFF.

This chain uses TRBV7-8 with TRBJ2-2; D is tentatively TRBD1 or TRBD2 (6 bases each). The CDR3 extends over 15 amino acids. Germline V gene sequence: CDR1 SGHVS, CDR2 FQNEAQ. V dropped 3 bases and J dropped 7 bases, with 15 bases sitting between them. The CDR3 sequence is CASSFRPEGGGELFF. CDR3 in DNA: TGTGCCAGCAGCTTCAGGCCCGAGGGGGGCGGGGAGCTGTTTTTT.

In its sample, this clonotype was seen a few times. The CDR3 spells CASSRFSGKGASNEQYF. The CDR3 DNA sequence: TGTGCCAGCAGTCGCTTCTCGGGGAAGGGAGCCAGTAACGAGCAGTACTTC. The chain carries TRBV12-3 or TRBV12-4 and TRBJ2-7; D possibly corresponds to TRBD2 (5 bases). Between the trimmed V and J ends, which lost 5 bases and 5 bases, there was a span of 25 bases. The CDR3 length is 17 residues.

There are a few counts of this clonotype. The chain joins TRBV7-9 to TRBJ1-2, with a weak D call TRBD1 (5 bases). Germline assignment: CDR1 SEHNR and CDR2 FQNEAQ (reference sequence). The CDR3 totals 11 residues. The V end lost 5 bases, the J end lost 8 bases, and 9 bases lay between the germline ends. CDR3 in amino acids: CASSRTGGYTF. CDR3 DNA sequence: TGTGCCAGCAGCCGTACAGGCGGCTACACCTTC.

CDR3 sequence: CASSLVTHTYEQYF. CDR3 DNA sequence: TGCGCCAGCAGCTTAGTGACACACACCTACGAGCAGTACTTC. The rearrangement joins TRBV5-1 to TRBJ2-7, with D uncertain. The germline V gene encodes CDR1 SGHRS and CDR2 YFSETQ. V lost 2 bases and J 2 bases, leaving 11 bases between the germline ends. This CDR3 comprises 14 residues.

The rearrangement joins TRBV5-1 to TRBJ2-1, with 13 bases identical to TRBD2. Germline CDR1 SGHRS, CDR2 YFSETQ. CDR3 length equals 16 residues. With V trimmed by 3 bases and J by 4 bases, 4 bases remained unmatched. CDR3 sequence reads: CASSSGLAGKYNEQFF. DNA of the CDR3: TGCGCCAGCAGCTCGGGACTAGCGGGAAAATACAATGAGCAGTTCTTC.

The CDR3 DNA reads TGCAGTGCTAGAGATCTCTCGGGAGCTAGGAATACGCAGTATTTT. This sequence encodes CSARDLSGARNTQYF. The chain recombines TRBV20-1 with TRBJ2-3; possible D gene TRBD2, 6 bases. The CDR3 is made up of 15 amino acids. The V end lost 0 bases, the J end lost 7 bases, and 17 bases lay between the germline ends. Germline assignment: CDR1 DFQATT and CDR2 SNEGSKA (reference sequence).

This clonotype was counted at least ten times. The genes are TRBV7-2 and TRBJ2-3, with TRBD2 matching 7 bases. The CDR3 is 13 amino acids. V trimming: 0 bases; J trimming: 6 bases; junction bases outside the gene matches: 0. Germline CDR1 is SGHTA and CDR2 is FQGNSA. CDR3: CASSLALADTQYF. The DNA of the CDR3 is TGTGCCAGCAGCTTAGCACTAGCGGATACGCAGTATTTT.

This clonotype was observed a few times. CDR3 residues: CASSPGTSGSFSYEQYF. CDR3 nucleotides: TGTGCCAGCAGCCCCGGGACTAGCGGGAGTTTCTCCTACGAGCAGTACTTC. The chain links TRBV7-9 to TRBJ2-7; 14 bases line up with TRBD2. CDR1 is SEHNR, CDR2 FQNEAQ, per germline (reference sequence). V lost 5 bases to trimming and J lost 0 bases; unmatched junction nucleotides: 6. The CDR3 length is 17 residues.

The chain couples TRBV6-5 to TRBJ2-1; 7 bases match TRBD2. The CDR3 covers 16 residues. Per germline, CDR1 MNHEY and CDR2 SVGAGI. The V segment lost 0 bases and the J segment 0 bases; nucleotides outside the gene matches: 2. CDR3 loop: CASSYSRGSSYNEQFF. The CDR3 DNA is TGTGCCAGCAGTTACTCCCGCGGGAGCTCCTACAATGAGCAGTTCTTC.

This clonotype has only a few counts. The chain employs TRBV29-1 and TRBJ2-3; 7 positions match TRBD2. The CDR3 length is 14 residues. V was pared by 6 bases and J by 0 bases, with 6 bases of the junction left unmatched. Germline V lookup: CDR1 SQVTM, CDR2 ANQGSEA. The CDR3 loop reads CSVAERGSTDTQYF. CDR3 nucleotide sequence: TGCAGCGTCGCCGAGCGGGGTAGCACAGATACGCAGTATTTT.

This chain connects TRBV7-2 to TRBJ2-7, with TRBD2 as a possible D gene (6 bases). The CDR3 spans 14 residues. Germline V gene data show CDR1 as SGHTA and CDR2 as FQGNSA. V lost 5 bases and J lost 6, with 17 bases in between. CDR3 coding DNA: TGTGCCAGCAGCCCCTGGGGCTTCGGGGGCGAGCAGTACTTC. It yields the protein CASSPWGFGGEQYF.

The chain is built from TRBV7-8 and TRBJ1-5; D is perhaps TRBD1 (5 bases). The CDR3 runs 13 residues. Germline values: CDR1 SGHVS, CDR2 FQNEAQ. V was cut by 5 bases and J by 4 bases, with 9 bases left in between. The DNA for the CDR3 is TGTGCCAGCAGCAAAGACAGAAATCAGCCCCAGCATTTT. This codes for CASSKDRNQPQHF.

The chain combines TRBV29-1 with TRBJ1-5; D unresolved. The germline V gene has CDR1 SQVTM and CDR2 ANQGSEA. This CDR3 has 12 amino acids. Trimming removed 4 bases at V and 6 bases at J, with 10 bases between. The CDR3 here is CSVGATGQPQHF. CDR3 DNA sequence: TGCAGCGTTGGGGCGACGGGTCAGCCCCAGCATTTT.

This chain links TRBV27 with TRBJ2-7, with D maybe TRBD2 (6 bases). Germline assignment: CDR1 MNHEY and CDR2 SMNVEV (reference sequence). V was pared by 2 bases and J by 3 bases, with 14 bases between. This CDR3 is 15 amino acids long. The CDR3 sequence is CASSLEGIGSYEQYF. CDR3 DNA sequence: TGTGCCAGCAGTTTAGAAGGGATCGGGAGCTACGAGCAGTACTTC.

CDR3: CASSTSGSIVETQYF. The CDR3, as DNA: TGTGCCAGCTCAACTAGCGGGAGTATTGTGGAGACCCAGTACTTC. The chain combines TRBV2 with TRBJ2-5, with TRBD2 matching over 11 bases. J lost 5 bases, V lost 8 bases, and 10 bases had no gene match. The CDR3 sequence is 15 residues long. Germline CDR1 SNHLY, CDR2 FYNNEI.